This T cell receptor beta chain was sequenced in a study of blood T cell repertoires in COVID-19. Background on the study: PBMCs, B-cell-depleted T cells, or T cells were the source of the cDNA or gDNA that made up the material.

Method: immunoSEQ multiplex PCR; TCRdb's copy keeps in-frame clones and lacks some. The sample lists 300,000 to 350,000 clones, roughly 88% seen once, with 1.5% to 2% in the top ten. The CDR3 is 15 residues long. V was cut by 1 base and J by 3 bases, with 10 bases left in between. Germline values: CDR1 SGHAT, CDR2 FQNNGV. The sample was peripheral blood. The rearrangement joins TRBV11-2 to TRBJ1-5, with TRBD1 as a possible D gene (6 bases). The sequence was collected from a woman aged 30 to 39 with COVID-19, enrolled during active disease. CDR3 sequence reads: CASSLGRTVNQPQHF. For the CDR3, the DNA is TGTGCCAGCAGCTTAGGCAGGACAGTCAATCAGCCCCAGCATTTT.